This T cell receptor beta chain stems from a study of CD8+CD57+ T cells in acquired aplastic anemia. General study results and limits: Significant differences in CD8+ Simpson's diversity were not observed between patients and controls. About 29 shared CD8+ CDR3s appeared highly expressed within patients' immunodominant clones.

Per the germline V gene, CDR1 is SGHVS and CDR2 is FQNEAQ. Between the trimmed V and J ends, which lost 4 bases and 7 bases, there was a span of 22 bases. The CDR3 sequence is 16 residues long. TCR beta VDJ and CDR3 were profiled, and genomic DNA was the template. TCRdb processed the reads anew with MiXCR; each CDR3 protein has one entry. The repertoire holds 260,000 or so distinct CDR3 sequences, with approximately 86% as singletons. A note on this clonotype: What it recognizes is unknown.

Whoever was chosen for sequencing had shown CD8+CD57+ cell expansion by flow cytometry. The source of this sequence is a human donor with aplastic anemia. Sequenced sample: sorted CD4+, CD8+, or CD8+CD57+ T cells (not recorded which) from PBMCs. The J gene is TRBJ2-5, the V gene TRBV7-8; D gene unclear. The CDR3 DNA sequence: TGTGCCAGCAGCTCCGCGGTTACGGGTGGGTTGGTGACCCAGTACTTC. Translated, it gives CASSSAVTGGLVTQYF.